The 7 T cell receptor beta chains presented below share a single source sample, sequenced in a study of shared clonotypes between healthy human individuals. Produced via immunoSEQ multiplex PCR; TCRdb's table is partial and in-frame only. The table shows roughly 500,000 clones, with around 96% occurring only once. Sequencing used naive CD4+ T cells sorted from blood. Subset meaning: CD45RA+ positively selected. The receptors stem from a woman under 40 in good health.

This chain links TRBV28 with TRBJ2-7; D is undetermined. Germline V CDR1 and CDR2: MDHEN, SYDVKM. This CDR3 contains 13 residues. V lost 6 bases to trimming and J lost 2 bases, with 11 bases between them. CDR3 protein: CASSSDTPYEQYF. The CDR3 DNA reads TGTGCCAGCAGCTCCGACACCCCCTACGAGCAGTACTTC.

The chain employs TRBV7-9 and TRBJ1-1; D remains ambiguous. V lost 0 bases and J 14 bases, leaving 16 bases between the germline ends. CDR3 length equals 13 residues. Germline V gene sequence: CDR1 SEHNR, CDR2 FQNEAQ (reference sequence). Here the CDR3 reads CASSLAGFFARFF. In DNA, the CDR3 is TGTGCCAGCAGCTTAGCGGGGTTCTTCGCCCGATTCTTT.

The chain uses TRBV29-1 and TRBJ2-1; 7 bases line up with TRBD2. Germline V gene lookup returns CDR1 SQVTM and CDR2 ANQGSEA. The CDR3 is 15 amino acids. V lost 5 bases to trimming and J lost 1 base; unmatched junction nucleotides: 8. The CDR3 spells CSVFRLAASYNEQFF. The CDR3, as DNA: TGCAGCGTTTTCCGACTAGCCGCATCCTACAATGAGCAGTTCTTC.

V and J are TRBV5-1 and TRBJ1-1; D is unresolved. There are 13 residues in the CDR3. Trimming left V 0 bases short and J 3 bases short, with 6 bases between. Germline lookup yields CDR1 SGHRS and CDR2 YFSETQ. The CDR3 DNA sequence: TGCGCCAGCAGCTTGGAGGTGGACACTGAAGCTTTCTTT. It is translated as CASSLEVDTEAFF. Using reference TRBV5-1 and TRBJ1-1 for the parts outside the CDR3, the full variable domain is KAGVTQTPRYLIKTRGQQVTLSCSPISGHRSVSWYQQTPGQGLQFLFEYFSETQRNKGNFPGRFSGRQFSNSRSEMNVSTLELGDSALYLCASSLEVDTEAFFGQGTRLTVV.

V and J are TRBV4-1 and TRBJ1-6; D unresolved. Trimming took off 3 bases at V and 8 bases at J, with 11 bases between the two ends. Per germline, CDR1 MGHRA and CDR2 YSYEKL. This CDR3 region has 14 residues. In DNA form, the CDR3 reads TGCGCCAGCAGCCATGTGTCTGTGGATTCACCCCTCCACTTT. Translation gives CASSHVSVDSPLHF.

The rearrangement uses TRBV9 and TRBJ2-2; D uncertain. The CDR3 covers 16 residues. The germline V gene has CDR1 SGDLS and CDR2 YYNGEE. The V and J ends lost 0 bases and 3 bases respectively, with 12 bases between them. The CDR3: CASSVGVRDYTGELFF. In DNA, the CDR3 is TGTGCCAGCAGCGTAGGTGTCCGAGACTACACCGGGGAGCTGTTTTTT. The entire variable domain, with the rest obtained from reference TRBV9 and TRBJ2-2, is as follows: DSGVTQTPKHLITATGQRVTLRCSPRSGDLSVYWYQQSLDQGLQFLIQYYNGEERAKGNILERFSAQQFPDLHSELNLSSLELGDSALYFCASSVGVRDYTGELFFGEGSRLTVL.

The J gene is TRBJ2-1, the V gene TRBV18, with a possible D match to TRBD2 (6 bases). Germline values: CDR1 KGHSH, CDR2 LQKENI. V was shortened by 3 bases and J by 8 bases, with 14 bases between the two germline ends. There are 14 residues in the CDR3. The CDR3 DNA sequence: TGTGCCAGCTCACCTTCCATTTCGGGGGATGAGCAGTTCTTC. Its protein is CASSPSISGDEQFF.